The rows below give T cell receptor beta chains drawn from one sample of a study of regulatory T cells in long-lasting Graves disease. TCRdb independently ran MiXCR on the multiplex PCR reads; one entry per CDR3 protein. The sample lists about 440,000 distinct CDR3 sequences, 14% to 15% occurring once. The sample was also linked to a second study, of T cells in Graves' hyperthyroidism and ophthalmopathy.

The starting material was peripheral blood mononuclear cells (PBMCs), obtained at new diagnosis, from a patient treated with antithyroid drugs. The receptors were gathered from a woman aged 25 to 45 with Graves disease. Each CDR3 is given with its conserved first and last residue. The D gene is left open where the match is weak. Rows give clone size only sometimes, using once, few, many, or a class for an expanded clone.

>NA|TRBJ1-1|TRBV12-3/TRBV12-4|few
CASSLEPLAFF
TGTGCCAGCAGTTTAGAACCACTCGCTTTCTTT
>TRBD1|TRBJ2-7|TRBV6-1|many
CASSEQGANEQYF
TGTGCCAGCAGTGAACAGGGGGCGAACGAGCAGTACTTC
>NA|TRBJ2-7|TRBV3-1|few
CASSPGTLTYF
TGTGCCAGCAGCCCCGGGACTTTAACCTACTTC
>TRBD2|TRBJ2-1|TRBV28|NA
CASSLSLGLAGGGEQFF
TGTGCCAGCAGTTTATCCCTGGGACTAGCGGGAGGAGGTGAGCAGTTCTTC
>TRBD1|TRBJ1-5|TRBV6-2/TRBV6-3|NA
CASSYSSRTGGDWGNQPQHF
TGTGCCAGCAGTTACTCGAGTCGGACAGGGGGCGACTGGGGCAATCAGCCCCAGCATTTT
>NA|TRBJ2-7|TRBV5-1|many
CASSYDRQAEQYF
TGCGCCAGCAGCTACGACAGACAAGCCGAGCAGTACTTC
>TRBD2|TRBJ2-3|TRBV11-2|many
CASSRQTSVSTDTQYF
TGTGCCAGCAGCCGCCAGACTAGCGTTAGCACAGATACGCAGTATTTT
>NA|TRBJ1-2|TRBV27|many
CASSPRPGVYGYTF
TGTGCCAGCAGTCCTCGACCGGGTGTGTATGGCTACACCTTC
>NA|TRBJ1-5|TRBV19|few
CASSGNRPYSNQPQHF
TGTGCCAGTAGTGGGAACAGGCCGTATAGCAATCAGCCCCAGCATTTT
>NA|TRBJ1-1|TRBV11-2|many
CASSLGGRSAFF
TGTGCCAGCAGCTTAGGAGGCAGATCGGCTTTCTTT
>NA|TRBJ2-2|TRBV7-8|many
CASSFVRVVPTGELFF
TGTGCCAGCAGCTTCGTCAGGGTGGTTCCCACCGGGGAGCTGTTTTTT
>NA|TRBJ2-5|TRBV15|many
CATSRTSGETQYF
TGTGCCACCAGCAGGACTTCCGGAGAGACCCAGTACTTC
>TRBD2|TRBJ2-3|TRBV10-3|many
CAISELITSGRRDTQYF
TGTGCCATCAGTGAGCTTATTACTAGCGGGAGGCGAGATACGCAGTATTTT
>TRBD2|TRBJ2-7|TRBV9|NA
CASSVSSGRTGEQYF
TGTGCCAGCAGCGTATCTAGCGGGAGGACGGGGGAGCAGTACTTC
>TRBD1|TRBJ2-3|TRBV24-1|many
CATSDSGTGSADTQYF
TGTGCCACCAGTGATTCCGGGACAGGGTCCGCAGATACGCAGTATTTT
>NA|TRBJ1-5|TRBV10-1|NA
CASSVGQLTSNQPQHF
TGCGCCAGCAGTGTGGGGCAGTTGACTAGCAATCAGCCCCAGCATTTT
>TRBD2|TRBJ2-1|TRBV7-8|many
CASSSLLILAGANFEQFF
TGTGCCAGCAGCTCGCTACTGATTCTAGCGGGAGCCAATTTTGAGCAGTTCTTC
>NA|TRBJ1-1|TRBV11-2|many
CASSLDKPLGTEAFF
TGTGCCAGCAGCTTAGATAAACCCCTGGGCACTGAAGCTTTCTTT
>NA|TRBJ2-7|TRBV3-1|NA
CASSQGGYTYEQYF
TGTGCCAGCAGCCAAGGGGGCTACACCTACGAGCAGTACTTC
>TRBD2|TRBJ2-5|TRBV11-2|many
CASSRTGTSGTETQYF
TGTGCCAGCAGCCGAACCGGGACTAGCGGGACGGAGACCCAGTACTTC
>NA|TRBJ2-5|TRBV9|few
CASSGGNQETQYF
TGTGCCAGCAGCGGAGGCAACCAAGAGACCCAGTACTTC
>NA|TRBJ1-2|TRBV30|many
CAWDAGLERYTF
TGTGCCTGGGACGCGGGGCTGGAGCGCTACACCTTC
>NA|TRBJ1-5|TRBV20-1|many
CSAPSTIRSSNQPQHF
TGCAGTGCTCCGTCTACGATCCGTTCTAGCAATCAGCCCCAGCATTTT
>NA|TRBJ2-1|TRBV20-1|many
CSALKSGTSYNEQFF
TGCAGTGCCCTAAAAAGCGGGACATCCTACAATGAGCAGTTCTTC
>NA|TRBJ1-1|TRBV7-8|NA
CATGAAGTEAFF
TGTGCCACTGGGGCGGCTGGCACTGAAGCTTTCTTT
>NA|TRBJ2-7|TRBV30|many
CAWSTLQGAEQYF
TGTGCCTGGAGCACGCTACAGGGTGCCGAGCAGTACTTC
>TRBD2|TRBJ2-1|TRBV24-1|NA
CATSRRLASDEQFF
TGTGCCACCAGTCGAAGACTAGCGTCTGATGAGCAGTTCTTC
>TRBD1|TRBJ1-4|TRBV12-3/TRBV12-4|many
CASKRTGIEKLFF
TGTGCCAGCAAAAGGACAGGGATTGAAAAACTGTTTTTT
>TRBD2|TRBJ2-2|TRBV20-1|many
CSARDLAGMTGELFF
TGCAGTGCTAGAGATCTAGCGGGAATGACCGGGGAGCTGTTTTTT
>TRBD1|TRBJ2-7|TRBV6-2/TRBV6-3|NA
CASRGTGISYEQYF
TGTGCCAGCAGAGGGACAGGCATCTCCTACGAGCAGTACTTC
>NA|TRBJ2-3|TRBV19|NA
CASSMGDLAQYF
TGTGCCAGTAGTATGGGGGATCTAGCACAGTATTTT